This TCR beta chain was sequenced during a study of blood T cell repertoires in COVID-19 (dated by TCRdb to about 2020). For context, the study as a whole: The collaborator samples originated in the United States, Italy and Spain and spanned the acute and convalescent phases of COVID-19. The material from the prospective study consisted of cDNA or gDNA derived from T cells, B-cell-depleted T cells, or PBMCs. Subjects who had been exposed to COVID-19, were actively infected with it, or had recovered from it provided the deeply sampled blood TCRbeta repertoires that made up the dataset. The repertoires were released in a freely available public database intended as a resource for research on the immune response to SARS-CoV-2. The samples were drawn from the first 160 participants of the ongoing ImmuneRACE study and from 1,254 subjects provided by 6 global collaborators. A de-identified subject ID, COVID-19 status, age in years and sex were almost always included in the sample metadata. Where available, HLA class I and class II types were taken from metadata supplied by the sample provider and were not determined by assay-based typing. Summary of the overall study and its limitations: Clinical and demographic metadata were provided uncurated, with the amount varying by source and participant.

One collaborating source in Seattle enrolled patients during active infection and followed them longitudinally through the course of disease. The collaborating institutions used their own protocols to collect whole blood in K2EDTA tubes. For TCRbeta analysis, collaborators shipped samples in one of three forms: frozen whole blood, isolated PBMCs, or DNA extracted from either of those sample types. This clone was counted only a few times. The antigen it binds to is not known. No much larger clone is present one base from it, and per-base qualities are unavailable. TCRbeta CDR3 regions were amplified from genomic DNA by means of the immunoSEQ Assay, a bias-controlled multiplex PCR. The paper's data handling went like this. The number of nucleated cells in each sample was estimated from the amplification of reference gene primers within the assay. Sequence reads were collapsed and filtered to measure the absolute abundance of every unique TCRbeta CDR3 rearrangement. For each sample, productive Simpson clonality was calculated as the square root of Simpson's diversity index over productive rearrangements. The source is immuneACCESS, and TCRdb retained only in-frame sequences with V and J called. Part of the clones is not carried over; for the studies checked, unresolved V genes explain less than half of this, and the remainder is unexplained. The D gene and trimming were derived from the DNA, and the V and J assignments and clone size from that table. The sample table shows about 200,000 clones, and about 76% are seen once. Of the sample, almost 6% falls within the top ten clones.

Between the V and J ends, shortened by 5 bases and 3 bases respectively, the junction contains 17 bases. There are 15 amino acids in the CDR3, from cysteine to phenylalanine inclusive. The DNA shown is the 45-base CDR3, in frame from base 1. CDR1 is given as SGHNT and CDR2 as YENEEA, both from the germline V gene. Recombination linked TRBV11-3 to TRBJ2-7; matching of 5 bases hints at TRBD2 as the D gene. Sequenced: peripheral blood. The receptor's source is a woman aged 40-49 years with COVID-19, enrolled during active disease. The sequenced DNA is TGTGCCAGCAGCGACGGACTGAGAGTTCACTACGAGCAGTACTTC. This encodes CASSDGLRVHYEQYF.